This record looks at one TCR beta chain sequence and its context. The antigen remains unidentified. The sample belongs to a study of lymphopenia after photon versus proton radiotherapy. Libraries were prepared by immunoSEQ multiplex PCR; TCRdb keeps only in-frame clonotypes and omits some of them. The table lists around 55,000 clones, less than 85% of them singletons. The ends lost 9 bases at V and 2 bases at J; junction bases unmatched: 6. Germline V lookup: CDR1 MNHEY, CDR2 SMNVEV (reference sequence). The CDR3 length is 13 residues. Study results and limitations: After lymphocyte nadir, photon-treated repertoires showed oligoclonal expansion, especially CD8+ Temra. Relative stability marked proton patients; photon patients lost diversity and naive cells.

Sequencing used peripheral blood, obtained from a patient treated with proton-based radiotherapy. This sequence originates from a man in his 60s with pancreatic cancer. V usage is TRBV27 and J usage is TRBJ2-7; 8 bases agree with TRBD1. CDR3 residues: CASGDRGPYEQYF. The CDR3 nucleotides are TGTGCCAGTGGAGACAGGGGCCCCTACGAGCAGTACTTC.